This entry describes one TCR beta chain. The germline V and J ends were trimmed by 1 base and 7 bases, with 11 bases remaining between them. Germline assignment: CDR1 SGHVS and CDR2 FQNEAQ. This CDR3 is 14 amino acids long. This specimen comes from a study of blood T cell repertoires in COVID-19. Generated by immunoSEQ multiplex PCR, the TCRdb table keeps only in-frame clones and is missing some. Seen here are approximately 39,000 clones, about 89% observed once, and the top ten hold 20% to 30%. This sequence originates from a man aged 50 to 59 with active or convalescent COVID-19. The sample was peripheral blood. The chain employs TRBV7-8 and TRBJ2-1; no clear D gene. The CDR3 reads CASSLGWAQNEQFF. In DNA form, the CDR3 reads TGTGCCAGCAGCTTAGGGTGGGCCCAGAATGAGCAGTTCTTC.